The 5 T cell receptor beta chains given below trace back to one sample, sequenced in a study of T-cell memory formation after mild COVID-19. A single record per CDR3 protein comes from TCRdb applying MiXCR to the 5' RACE reads. Here the sample spans about 180,000 distinct CDR3 sequences, approximately 17% being singletons. Sequencing was done on a sample of PBMCs or a T cell subset sorted from them (not recorded which). The receptors here all came from a man younger than 30 who had mild COVID-19 (a few samples of this study predate the infection). Cell type and time point are not known.

V gene TRBV25-1 combines with J gene TRBJ1-6; the D gene is possibly TRBD1 (5 bases). The germline CDR1 and CDR2 sequences are MGHDK and SYGVNS. V was shortened by 3 bases and J by 11 bases, with 14 bases between the two germline ends. This CDR3 spans 14 amino acids. Here the CDR3 reads CASSEEGPIAPLHF. CDR3 DNA: TGTGCCAGCAGTGAGGAGGGGCCCATAGCACCCCTCCACTTT.

V gene TRBV5-1 combines with J gene TRBJ2-7; D gene unclear. Trimming took off 1 base at V and 6 bases at J, with 8 bases between the two ends. The CDR3 runs to 12 residues. The V gene's germline CDR1 is SGHRS and CDR2 YFSETQ. The CDR3: CASSLLVGEQYF. The CDR3 DNA is TGCGCCAGCAGCTTGTTAGTCGGCGAGCAGTACTTC.

V is TRBV2 and J is TRBJ1-1; no clear D gene. V gave up 8 bases and J gave up 1 base, with 8 bases separating them. Germline V gene sequence: CDR1 SNHLY, CDR2 FYNNEI. This CDR3 has 12 residues. The CDR3 DNA reads TGTGCCAGCCCACCGGGGAACACTGAAGCTTTCTTT. This codes for CASPPGNTEAFF. The full variable domain, with the rest looked up from reference TRBV2 and TRBJ1-1, is EPEVTQTPSHQVTQMGQEVILRCVPISNHLYFYWYRQILGQKVEFLVSFYNNEISEKSEIFDDQFSVERPDGSNFTLKIRSTKLEDSAMYFCASPPGNTEAFFGQGTRLTVV.

V and J are TRBV7-8 and TRBJ2-7; 7 bases map to TRBD1. J lost 3 bases, V lost 0 bases, and 2 bases had no gene match. Germline loops: CDR1 SGHVS, CDR2 FQNEAQ. The CDR3 has 14 amino acids. The CDR3 protein is CASSLAGQSYEQYV. The CDR3 region has the DNA TGTGCCAGCAGCTTAGCGGGACAGAGCTACGAGCAGTACGTC.

V gene TRBV20-1 combines with J gene TRBJ2-2, with 15 positions matching TRBD2. There are 19 residues in the CDR3. Germline assignment: CDR1 DFQATT and CDR2 SNEGSKA (reference sequence). V lost 5 bases and J lost 4; bases outside the gene matches: 14. This CDR3 reads CSAPKGLAGGSRVTGELFF. DNA for the CDR3: TGCAGTGCTCCAAAGGGACTAGCGGGGGGATCGCGAGTCACCGGGGAGCTGTTTTTT.